Listed below are T cell receptor beta chains from one sample, sequenced in a study of CD8+ T cells in alopecia areata. TCRdb's copy holds only in-frame clones and misses some; the assay was immunoSEQ multiplex PCR. The top ten hold over 12% of the sample, which has 120,000 to 150,000 clones, over 80% seen once. The sequencing here drew on CD8+ T cells sorted from blood, taken at week 0. These receptors all stem from a human donor with alopecia areata. The CDR3 runs from the conserved cysteine through the conserved F or W. Fields, in order: J gene, clone size, D gene, V gene, CDR3 DNA, CDR3 protein. A D gene is named only where the DNA matches it firmly. Rows may omit the clone size; those that give it use once, few, many or a size class.

TRBJ2-7,once,NA,TRBV4-1,TGCGCCAGCAGCCCAGGACCCAATGGCGAGCAGTACTTC,CASSPGPNGEQYF
TRBJ1-3,few,NA,TRBV30,TGTGCCTGGAGTAATTGGGCGAATGGAAACACCATATATTTT,CAWSNWANGNTIYF
TRBJ1-1,NA,NA,TRBV6-6,TGTGCCAGCAGCTTTTGGCTACGGGAGGAAGCTTTCTTT,CASSFWLREEAFF
TRBJ2-3,NA,TRBD1,TRBV7-9,TGTGCCAGCAGCCCGAGGCAGGGGGCATACACAGATACGCAGTATTTT,CASSPRQGAYTDTQYF
TRBJ2-7,NA,TRBD2,TRBV6-5,TGTGCCAGCGGACGGGGGGTCCTTGACGAGCAGTACTTC,CASGRGVLDEQYF
TRBJ2-7,NA,NA,TRBV13,TGTGCCAGCAGCTTAGGAACTCTCTACGAGCAGTACTTC,CASSLGTLYEQYF
TRBJ2-7,NA,TRBD1,TRBV30,TGTGCCTGGAGTGGGACAGGGGCCGGTCCCGAGCAGTACTTC,CAWSGTGAGPEQYF
TRBJ2-1,NA,NA,TRBV27,TGTGCCAGCAGTTTAGCGGCGGGGAATAATGAGCAGTTCTTC,CASSLAAGNNEQFF
TRBJ2-7,NA,NA,TRBV18,TGTGCCAGCTCCCCGGACGGCTACGAGCAGTACTTC,CASSPDGYEQYF
TRBJ2-1,NA,NA,TRBV6-6,TGTGCCAGCAGTTCTGGGGGGTTTGAGCAGTTCTTC,CASSSGGFEQFF
TRBJ2-7,NA,NA,TRBV6-5,TGTGCCAGCAGTCGGCTAGCGATAGACGAGCAGTACTTC,CASSRLAIDEQYF
TRBJ2-7,NA,TRBD1,TRBV6-5,TGTGCCAGCAGCCCCTATCAGGGGGCTTCCTACGAGCAGTACTTC,CASSPYQGASYEQYF
TRBJ2-7,NA,TRBD2,TRBV29-1,TGCAGCGTTGCGGTCGGACTAGCTTACGAGCAGTACTTC,CSVAVGLAYEQYF
TRBJ1-1,NA,NA,TRBV7-9,TGTGCCAGCAGCTTACTAACAGGGAACACTGAAGCTTTCTTT,CASSLLTGNTEAFF
TRBJ2-4,NA,TRBD2,TRBV29-1,TGCAGCGTCCACGAGCGGGGACGGGGAAACATTCAGTACTTC,CSVHERGRGNIQYF
TRBJ2-7,NA,NA,TRBV11-2,TGTGCCAGCAGCGCCCGCCCCGGGACAAGTTCCTACGAGCAGTACTTC,CASSARPGTSSYEQYF
TRBJ2-3,NA,TRBD2,TRBV7-7,TGTGCCAGCAGCTTAGGCGGGGGGGAGAGGCCCACAGATACGCAGTATTTT,CASSLGGGERPTDTQYF
TRBJ1-1,few,TRBD1,TRBV27,TGTGCCAGCAGTTTAAAGTTCTTGGGACAGATATTGAACACTGAAGCTTTCTTT,CASSLKFLGQILNTEAFF
TRBJ2-7,NA,TRBD1,TRBV4-1,TGCGCCAGCAGCCAAAGATCTGCAGACAGGGGGTCCTACGAGCAGTACTTC,CASSQRSADRGSYEQYF
TRBJ1-1,NA,NA,TRBV6-5,TGTGCCAGCAAATCGGGCACAACAGGTGAAGCTTTCTTT,CASKSGTTGEAFF
TRBJ2-7,NA,NA,TRBV6-5,TGTGCCAGCAGTCAATTGGGGACTTTAAACGAGCAGTACTTC,CASSQLGTLNEQYF
TRBJ1-1,NA,TRBD1,TRBV27,TGTGCCAGCAGTTTGCAAGGGGGCCTGACTGAAGCTTTCTTT,CASSLQGGLTEAFF
TRBJ2-1,NA,TRBD2,TRBV15,TGTGCCACCAGCATCGGGACTAGCGGACCACGGTACAATGAGCAGTTCTTC,CATSIGTSGPRYNEQFF
TRBJ1-1,NA,TRBD1,TRBV12-5,TGTGCTAGTGGTTTGGTAACAGGGGTGAACACTGAAGCTTTCTTT,CASGLVTGVNTEAFF
TRBJ2-5,NA,NA,TRBV6-5,TGTGCCAGCAGTTTCTCGGGACTCGCCGGGGAGACCCAGTACTTC,CASSFSGLAGETQYF
TRBJ2-7,NA,NA,TRBV28,TGTGCCAGCAGTTTAACAGGGACGACCCACGAGCAGTACTTC,CASSLTGTTHEQYF
TRBJ2-7,NA,TRBD1,TRBV13,TGTGCCAGCAGCCCTGGGACAGGGGGGTACGAGCAGTACTTC,CASSPGTGGYEQYF
TRBJ1-1,NA,NA,TRBV5-6,TGTGCCAGCAGCTCCTATTTTGACAGGCCCCTGAACACTGAAGCTTTCTTT,CASSSYFDRPLNTEAFF
TRBJ2-7,NA,NA,TRBV21-1,TGTGCCAGCAGCCTTAAGCGGGAGGTTGTTTACGAGCAGTACTTC,CASSLKREVVYEQYF
TRBJ2-1,NA,NA,TRBV7-3,TGTGCCAGCAGCTTAACGGACAATGAGCAGTTCTTC,CASSLTDNEQFF
TRBJ2-7,NA,NA,TRBV27,TGTGCCAGCTCCTACGGGAGTCTCTACGAGCAGTACTTC,CASSYGSLYEQYF
TRBJ2-2,NA,TRBD1,TRBV9,TGTGCCAGCAGCGATAATCCTCTCCTGGACAGGGGCGAGAACACCGGGGAGCTGTTTTTT,CASSDNPLLDRGENTGELFF
TRBJ1-1,NA,NA,TRBV5-4,TGTGCCAGCAGCTACGAGGGGGGGTTGTGGAACACTGAAGCTTTCTTT,CASSYEGGLWNTEAFF
TRBJ2-1,NA,NA,TRBV7-9,TGTGCCAGCAGCACCGTAAGGACTGAATACAATGAGCAGTTCTTC,CASSTVRTEYNEQFF
TRBJ2-7,NA,TRBD2,TRBV11-2,TGTGCCAGCAGCCAAGTGGGACTAGCGGGGTTCTACGAGCAGTACTTC,CASSQVGLAGFYEQYF
TRBJ2-1,NA,TRBD1,TRBV29-1,TGCAGCGTTGCCGGGACAGGGAGAGGTGAGCAGTTCTTC,CSVAGTGRGEQFF
TRBJ1-1,NA,TRBD1,TRBV29-1,TGCAGCGTTGAAGGGCGGACAGGGGGGGCCACTGAAGCTTTCTTT,CSVEGRTGGATEAFF
TRBJ1-1,NA,NA,TRBV29-1,TGCAGCTTTGAACAGGGCCTTGGGGCTTTCTTT,CSFEQGLGAFF
TRBJ2-1,NA,NA,TRBV29-1,TGCAGCGTGATAGCTTACGAGCAGTTCTTC,CSVIAYEQFF
TRBJ2-1,NA,TRBD2,TRBV29-1,TGCAGCGCCCTCTTGGAGGGAGGGAATGAGCAGTTCTTC,CSALLEGGNEQFF
TRBJ2-7,NA,TRBD2,TRBV29-1,TGCAGCGTTGAAGATGCGGGGGAGGACTACGAGCAGTACTTC,CSVEDAGEDYEQYF
TRBJ2-1,NA,NA,TRBV29-1,TGCAGCGTTGCTTCGGGACTCCTATACAATGAGCAGTTCTTC,CSVASGLLYNEQFF
TRBJ2-3,once,NA,TRBV7-2,TGTGCCAGCAGCTTAGTGGGGGAGCGGTCCACAGATACGCAGTATTTT,CASSLVGERSTDTQYF
TRBJ2-1,NA,NA,TRBV29-1,TGCAGCGTTGAGGGACTCTACAATGAGCAGTTCTTC,CSVEGLYNEQFF
TRBJ1-2,NA,NA,TRBV14,TGTGCCAGCAGCCAAAGGCCGAGGGTGGGAGGCTACACCTTC,CASSQRPRVGGYTF
TRBJ2-1,few,NA,TRBV30,TGTGCCTGGAGATCGGGACTCTCCGTATTCATATACAATGAGCAGTTCTTC,CAWRSGLSVFIYNEQFF
TRBJ2-3,NA,NA,TRBV11-2,TGTGCCAGCAGCTTATTTCGCGACGTCTGGGGTAATTGGGCAGATACGCAGTATTTT,CASSLFRDVWGNWADTQYF
TRBJ2-3,NA,NA,TRBV14,TGTGCCAGCAGCCCCGGACTAGATACGCAGTATTTT,CASSPGLDTQYF
TRBJ2-1,NA,TRBD2,TRBV11-1,TGTGCCAGCAGCCGGACTAGCGGTGGTGGCAATGAGCAGTTCTTC,CASSRTSGGGNEQFF